Below are 10 T cell receptor beta chains sequenced from a single sample in a study of graft-versus-host responses after intestinal transplantation. Assay: immunoSEQ multiplex PCR; the TCRdb copy retains only in-frame clones and omits some. Of around 4,300 clones detected, under 90% appear once; the ten largest clones hold under 7.5%. Time point noted: postoperative day 105 after intestinal transplantation (dayNNNN = postoperative day). Lymphocytes (intraepithelial and lamina propria) were released by processing the graft tissue. The sequences come from ileum tissue, collected 105 days after intestinal transplantation. All receptors come from a human patient who received an intestinal transplant, so some T cells may come from the graft donor.

This chain uses TRBV2 with TRBJ1-2, with 10 bases lining up with TRBD1. The CDR3 loop spans 15 amino acids. The ends lost 6 bases at V and 8 bases at J; junction bases unmatched: 12. Per the germline V gene, CDR1 is SNHLY and CDR2 is FYNNEI. The CDR3 region is CASRDSRTGGSGYTF. In DNA form, the CDR3 reads TGTGCCAGCAGGGACTCTCGGACAGGGGGGTCGGGCTACACCTTC.

The chain uses TRBV25-1 and TRBJ2-6; TRBD1 matches at 9 bases. Germline V gene lookup returns CDR1 MGHDK and CDR2 SYGVNS. V lost 3 bases to trimming and J lost 0 bases; unmatched junction nucleotides: 3. The CDR3 is made up of 17 amino acids. The CDR3 reads CASSDGQGRSGANVLTF. CDR3 in DNA: TGTGCCAGCAGTGACGGACAGGGGCGCTCTGGGGCCAACGTCCTGACTTTC.

The V and J genes are TRBV6-4 and TRBJ2-1, with a weak D call TRBD2 (6 bases). The ends were cut back, 0 bases at V and 1 base at J, with 7 bases in the middle. CDR1 MRHNA and CDR2 SNTAGT come from the germline V gene. The CDR3 has 15 residues. Here the CDR3 reads CASSDSAGSYNEQFF. CDR3 nucleotide sequence: TGTGCCAGCAGTGACTCGGCGGGATCCTACAATGAGCAGTTCTTC.

V is TRBV7-2 and J is TRBJ2-1; D is uncertain. The CDR3 loop spans 16 amino acids. Germline CDR1 reads SGHTA; CDR2 reads FQGNSA. The ends were cut back, 1 base at V and 0 bases at J, with 10 bases in the middle. CDR3 sequence: CASSLEAYSSYNEQFF. CDR3 nucleotides: TGTGCCAGCAGCTTAGAAGCGTATAGCTCCTACAATGAGCAGTTCTTC. Drawing the rest from reference TRBV7-2 and TRBJ2-1, the complete variable domain is GAGVSQSPSNKVTEKGKDVELRCDPISGHTALYWYRQSLGQGLEFLIYFQGNSAPDKSGLPSDRFSAERTGGSVSTLTIQRTQQEDSAVYLCASSLEAYSSYNEQFFGPGTRLTVL.

V gene TRBV25-1 combines with J gene TRBJ2-7; a possible D gene is TRBD2 (5 bases). The germline V gene has CDR1 MGHDK and CDR2 SYGVNS. V was shortened by 4 bases and J by 2 bases, with 12 bases between the two germline ends. The CDR3 is 14 residues long. This CDR3 reads CASSVDWPTYEQYF. DNA for the CDR3: TGTGCCAGCAGTGTGGACTGGCCCACCTACGAGCAGTACTTC.

The chain joins TRBV6-8 to TRBJ2-1, with D maybe TRBD2 (5 bases). Germline assignment: CDR1 MNHGY and CDR2 SAAAGT. V was clipped by 8 bases and J by 3 bases, with 5 bases between them. This CDR3 has 11 amino acids. The CDR3 nucleotides read TGTGCCAGCCGGGACTACAATGAGCAGTTCTTC. It encodes CASRDYNEQFF.

The gene calls are TRBV4-1 and TRBJ1-2, with 8 bases matching TRBD1. The V segment lost 2 bases and the J segment 3 bases; nucleotides outside the gene matches: 8. The germline V gene has CDR1 MGHRA and CDR2 YSYEKL. This CDR3 is built from 16 residues. DNA of the CDR3: TGCGCCAGCAGCCAACGAGGGGACAGGCGCCACTATGGCTACACCTTC. Translation gives CASSQRGDRRHYGYTF.

The rearrangement links TRBV6-1 to TRBJ2-5, with unresolved D. Germline V gives CDR1 MNHNS, CDR2 SASEGT. With 11 bases removed from V and 3 bases from J, the gap between germline ends came to 10 bases. This CDR3 spans 11 amino acids. The CDR3 bases are TGTGCCCCCGTAAGGAAAGAGACCCAGTACTTC. Amino acid sequence: CAPVRKETQYF.

This chain uses TRBV5-6 with TRBJ1-3; D is uncertain. This CDR3 comprises 15 residues. Looked up from germline, CDR1 is SGHDT and CDR2 is YYEEEE. The V gene lost 0 bases and the J gene lost 0 bases, with 7 bases spanning the gap. In nucleotides, the CDR3 is TGTGCCAGCAGCTTGGGGATAGCCTCTGGAAACACCATATATTTT. Amino acid sequence: CASSLGIASGNTIYF. Full variable domain (outside the CDR3, taken from reference TRBV5-6 and TRBJ1-3): DAGVTQSPTHLIKTRGQQVTLRCSPKSGHDTVSWYQQALGQGPQFIFQYYEEEERQRGNFPDRFSGHQFPNYSSELNVNALLLGDSALYLCASSLGIASGNTIYFGEGSWLTVV.

This chain uses TRBV7-2 with TRBJ2-7; 9 bases agree with TRBD1. The germline V gene encodes CDR1 SGHTA and CDR2 FQGNSA. The CDR3 totals 13 residues. V shed 3 bases and J 3 bases; nucleotides not matched to a gene: 0. The CDR3 region has the DNA TGTGCCAGCAGCTTGACAGGGGGCTACGAGCAGTACTTC. Its protein is CASSLTGGYEQYF.